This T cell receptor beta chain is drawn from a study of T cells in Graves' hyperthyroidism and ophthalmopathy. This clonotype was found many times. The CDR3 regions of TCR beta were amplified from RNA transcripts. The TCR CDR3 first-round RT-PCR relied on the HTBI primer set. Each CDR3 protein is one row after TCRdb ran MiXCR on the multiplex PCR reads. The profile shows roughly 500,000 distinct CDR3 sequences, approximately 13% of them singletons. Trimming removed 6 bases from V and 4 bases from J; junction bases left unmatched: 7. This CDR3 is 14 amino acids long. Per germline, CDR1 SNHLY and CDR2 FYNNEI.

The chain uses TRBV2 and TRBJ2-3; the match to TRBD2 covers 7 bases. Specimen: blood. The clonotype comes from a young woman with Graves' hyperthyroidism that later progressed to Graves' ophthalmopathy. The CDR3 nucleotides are TGTGCCAGCAGCGGCGGGGAGGGAGCAGATACGCAGTATTTT. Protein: CASSGGEGADTQYF. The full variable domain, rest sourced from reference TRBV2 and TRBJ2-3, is EPEVTQTPSHQVTQMGQEVILRCVPISNHLYFYWYRQILGQKVEFLVSFYNNEISEKSEIFDDQFSVERPDGSNFTLKIRSTKLEDSAMYFCASSGGEGADTQYFGPGTRLTVL.